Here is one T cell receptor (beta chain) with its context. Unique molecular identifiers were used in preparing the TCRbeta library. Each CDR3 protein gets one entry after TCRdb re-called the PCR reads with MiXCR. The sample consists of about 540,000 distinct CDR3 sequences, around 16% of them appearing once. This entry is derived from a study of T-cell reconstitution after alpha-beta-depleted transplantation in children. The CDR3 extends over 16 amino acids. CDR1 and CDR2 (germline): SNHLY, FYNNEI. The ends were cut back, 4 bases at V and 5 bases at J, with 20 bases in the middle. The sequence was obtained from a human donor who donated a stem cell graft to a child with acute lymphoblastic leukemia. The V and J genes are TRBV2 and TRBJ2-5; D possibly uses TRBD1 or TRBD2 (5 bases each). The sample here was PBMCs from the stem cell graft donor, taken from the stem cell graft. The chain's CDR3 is CASSVQGAGLAETQYF. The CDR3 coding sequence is TGTGCCAGCAGTGTTCAAGGGGCGGGCCTGGCGGAGACCCAGTACTTC. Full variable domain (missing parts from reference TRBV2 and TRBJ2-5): EPEVTQTPSHQVTQMGQEVILRCVPISNHLYFYWYRQILGQKVEFLVSFYNNEISEKSEIFDDQFSVERPDGSNFTLKIRSTKLEDSAMYFCASSVQGAGLAETQYFGPGTRLLVL.